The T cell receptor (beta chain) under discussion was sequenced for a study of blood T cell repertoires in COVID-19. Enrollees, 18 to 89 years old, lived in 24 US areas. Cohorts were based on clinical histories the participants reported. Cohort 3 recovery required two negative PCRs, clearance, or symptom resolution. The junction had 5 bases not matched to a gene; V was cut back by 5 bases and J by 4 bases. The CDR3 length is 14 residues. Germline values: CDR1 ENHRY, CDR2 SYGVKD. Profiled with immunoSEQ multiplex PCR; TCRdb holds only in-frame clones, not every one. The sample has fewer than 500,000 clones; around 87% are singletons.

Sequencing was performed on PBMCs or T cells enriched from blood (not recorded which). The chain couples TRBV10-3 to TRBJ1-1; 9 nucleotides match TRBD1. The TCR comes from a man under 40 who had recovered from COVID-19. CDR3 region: CAISRTGESTEAFF. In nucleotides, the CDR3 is TGTGCCATCAGTAGGACAGGGGAAAGCACTGAAGCTTTCTTT.